This TCR beta chain derives from a study of post-analysis software for immune sequencing data (dated by TCRdb to between 2014 and 2017). About the study as a whole: Disease courses on record covered relapsing-remitting, secondary progressive and progressive-relapsing multiple sclerosis, though some patients had no subtype annotation. The patient repertoires were compared against 11 previously published healthy control repertoires obtained from donors aged about 6 to 26 years. A subset of samples was prepared in parallel using single-end sample barcoding, then pooled and co-amplified after Illumina adapter ligation. Study-level results and caveats: Normalized Chao1 diversity was significantly lower in multiple sclerosis patients than controls, suggesting substantial peripheral T-cell clonal expansion. Strong co-clustering of samples prepared in the same batch was shown by direct clustering with F measure, prompting a batch-effect correction. The control group was slightly older than the multiple sclerosis patient group. Patients showed significantly higher frequencies than controls for five TRBV segments, among them TRBV5-6, TRBV5-1 and TRBV20-1.

The library was produced with PCR. Sequencing used an Illumina HiSeq 2500. To reduce PCR and sequencing biases, unique molecular identifiers were incorporated into the TCR beta cDNA libraries. Roughly 500,000 cDNA molecules were obtained for every 1 to 10 million input T cells, so each molecule roughly corresponded to one T cell. The patient libraries were prepared and sequenced using the same protocol as the earlier healthy control dataset. Samples belonging to the same batch were prepared together, multiplexed and sequenced on a shared HiSeq lane. Per the source publication's procedure: Raw barcoded reads were processed with MIGEC, discarding single-read molecular identifier groups before consensus assembly and CDR3 extraction. VDJtools was used for post-analysis of the clonotype tables, and diversity was normalized by down-sampling every dataset to the size of the smallest sample. Repertoire overlap clustering matched CDR3 amino acid but not nucleotide sequences to correct batch-related cross-sample contamination. TCRdb applied fastp at Q25 and MiXCR to the public reads, then kept only in-frame beta chains. All rows with the same CDR3 protein become a single entry with the most common DNA and genes. The V and J calls were not made by the authors but by TCRdb's processing. The sample contains approximately 260,000 distinct CDR3 sequences, 30% to 45% of them found a single time. The ten most abundant clones make up roughly 4.8% of the sample.

The CDR3 spans 17 residues, from the cysteine through the phenylalanine. The sequence is cut down to CDR3 DNA, 51 bases in frame from base 1. Sequences DFQATT (CDR1) and SNEGSKA (CDR2) are obtained from the germline V gene (reference sequence). The V end loses 3 bases and the J end loses 0 bases, and a stretch of 15 bases separates them. TCR beta repertoires were profiled from peripheral blood of 13 young patients with multiple sclerosis to demonstrate the VDJtools post-analysis software. The multiple sclerosis patients were children and adolescents ranging in age from about 6 to 17 years. This clonotype was seen a few times. Which antigen it targets is not known. Per-base qualities were not stored, and no clone one base away is much larger.

Source material: blood. The origin of this receptor is a girl aged 5 to 17 with multiple sclerosis. The chain was built from TRBV20-1 and TRBJ2-6, with the D gene not confidently named. The nucleotides read TGCAGTGCTAGGACGTGGTGGGCTGCCTCTGGGGCCAACGTCCTGACTTTC. Translated, this is CSARTWWAASGANVLTF.